This T cell receptor beta chain originates from a study of shared clonotypes between healthy human individuals. About the research overall: Two women and a few men aged 18 to 49 served as donors.

Turning to this clone: Its antigen is still unknown.

Sequencing was performed with immunoSEQ multiplex PCR; in TCRdb, only in-frame clones are kept and a portion is missing. This table holds about 2.2 million clones, 80% to 95% found once. CD45RO-negative CD8 cells positively selected for CCR7 made up the naive population, which excluded terminally differentiated effector memory CD45RA+ cells. Study conclusions and caveats: It was anticipated that sequencing depth would influence how many clonotypes donors shared. Larger estimated richness was generally seen in naive subsets than in memory subsets. A few donors held about 5% of naive CD4 clonotypes in common.

This CDR3 is built from 17 residues. V was clipped by 0 bases and J by 0 bases; unmatched bases: 4. Germline values: CDR1 MDHEN, CDR2 SYDVKM. The sample consisted of naive CD8+ T cells from PBMCs. The V call is TRBV28, the J call TRBJ1-5; 8 nucleotides agree with TRBD1. This TCR derives from a man aged 18-30 years in good health. Some clones in this sample may be carry-over from other donors' samples. CDR3 region: CASSLWEDRASNQPQHF. The CDR3 DNA sequence: TGTGCCAGCAGTTTATGGGAGGACAGGGCTAGCAATCAGCCCCAGCATTTT. Full variable domain (rest looked up from reference TRBV28 and TRBJ1-5): DVKVTQSSRYLVKRTGEKVFLECVQDMDHENMFWYRQDPGLGLRLIYFSYDVKMKEKGDIPEGYSVSREKKERFSLILESASTNQTSMYLCASSLWEDRASNQPQHFGDGTRLSIL.